Listed here are 20 T cell receptor beta chains from one sample, sequenced in a study of T-cell reconstitution after alpha-beta-depleted transplantation in children. During its preparation, the TCRbeta library received unique molecular identifiers. TCRdb re-derived calls from the PCR reads in MiXCR, one entry per CDR3 protein. The table includes hundreds of thousands of distinct CDR3 sequences, about 17% detected once. The sequenced sample was PBMCs, mostly from graft donor cells, obtained 360 days after TCRalphabeta/CD19-depleted stem cell transplant. These receptor sequences come from a male patient under 10 years old who had a stem cell transplant for acute lymphoblastic leukemia, so the T cells may come from the graft donor.

The rearrangement uses TRBV7-8 and TRBJ2-1; the match to TRBD2 covers 9 bases. The CDR3 spans 18 residues. Germline V gene data show CDR1 as SGHVS and CDR2 as FQNEAQ. Trimming at V came to 5 bases and at J to 4 bases, leaving 15 bases not matched to a gene. The CDR3 coding sequence is TGTGCCAGCAGCCCGGGACTAGCTCGATCTGCGGGTTACAATGAGCAGTTCTTC. Amino acids: CASSPGLARSAGYNEQFF.

V usage is TRBV12-3 or TRBV12-4 and J usage is TRBJ2-1; D perhaps matches TRBD1 (6 bases). V was cut by 6 bases and J by 5 bases, with 14 bases left in between. The length of the CDR3 is 14 residues. CDR3 bases: TGTGCCAGCAGCATTCCGGGACAACACAATGAGCAGTTCTTC. Protein: CASSIPGQHNEQFF.

This clonotype was found a few times. This CDR3 is CASSLEYDNYGYTF. CDR3 nucleotides: TGTGCCAGCAGCTTAGAGTACGATAACTATGGCTACACCTTC. This chain uses TRBV7-2 with TRBJ1-2; no definite D call. CDR3 length: 14 residues. The germline gives CDR1 SGHTA, CDR2 FQGNSA. Trimming removed 1 base from V and 1 base from J, with 7 bases in between.

In its sample, this clonotype was seen many times. This chain joins TRBV10-3 and TRBJ2-5; D might be TRBD1 (6 bases). CDR1 is ENHRY and CDR2 is SYGVKD in the germline V gene. The V end lost 2 bases, the J end lost 0 bases, and 10 bases lay between the germline ends. This CDR3 contains 15 residues. The CDR3 bases are TGTGCCATCAGTGAGAGCGACAGGTACCAAGAGACCCAGTACTTC. Protein sequence: CAISESDRYQETQYF.

The V and J genes are TRBV9 and TRBJ2-7; D remains ambiguous. Between the trimmed V and J ends, which lost 0 bases and 4 bases, there was a span of 11 bases. The CDR3 loop spans 14 amino acids. The germline gives CDR1 SGDLS, CDR2 YYNGEE. The chain's CDR3 is CASSVDPLGYEQYF. The DNA for the CDR3 is TGTGCCAGCAGCGTAGACCCCCTCGGGTACGAGCAGTACTTC.

The sample holds a few counts of this clonotype. V and J are TRBV18 and TRBJ2-2, with D unclear. Trimming shortened V by 3 bases and J by 7 bases, and 6 bases separated the two germline ends. There are 12 residues in the CDR3. CDR1 KGHSH and CDR2 LQKENI come from the germline V gene. The CDR3, as DNA: TGTGCCAGCTCACCGGTGGACGGGGAGCTGTTTTTT. This codes for CASSPVDGELFF.

The chain uses TRBV12-3 or TRBV12-4 and TRBJ2-7; D is ambiguous. This CDR3 is 11 amino acids long. The V and J ends lost 6 bases and 7 bases respectively, with 10 bases between them. DNA of the CDR3: TGTGCCAGCAGCTCCCCTACAGAGCAGTACTTC. This sequence encodes CASSSPTEQYF.

This chain links TRBV10-3 with TRBJ2-7; 9 nucleotides line up with TRBD2. V gave up 10 bases and J gave up 7 bases; unmatched junction bases: 8. CDR3 length: 12 amino acids. The V gene's germline CDR1 is ENHRY and CDR2 SYGVKD. CDR3: CASSGSGGEQYF. CDR3 sequence (DNA): TGTGCCAGTAGCGGGAGCGGTGGGGAGCAGTACTTC.

In this sample, this clonotype turned up many times. The chain recombines TRBV28 with TRBJ2-3; no firm D call. Per the germline V gene, CDR1 is MDHEN and CDR2 is SYDVKM. The CDR3 is made up of 14 amino acids. The germline V and J ends were trimmed by 6 bases and 6 bases, with 16 bases remaining between them. The CDR3 sequence is CASSERSLEDTQYF. In nucleotides, the CDR3 is TGTGCCAGCAGCGAACGCTCCCTGGAGGATACGCAGTATTTT.

The chain joins TRBV10-3 to TRBJ1-2; the match to TRBD1 covers 8 bases. The junction had 16 bases not matched to a gene; V was cut back by 11 bases and J by 8 bases. The germline gives CDR1 ENHRY, CDR2 SYGVKD. This CDR3 has 14 residues. The CDR3 protein is CAVQGDELKGGYTF. The CDR3 coding sequence is TGTGCCGTACAGGGGGATGAACTAAAAGGCGGCTACACCTTC.

This clonotype was found many times. The chain has TRBV4-3 and TRBJ2-2; the D is unclear. Trimming removed 2 bases at V and 0 bases at J, with 7 bases between. The CDR3 totals 15 residues. Germline loops: CDR1 LGHNA, CDR2 YSLEER. The CDR3 nucleotides are TGCGCCAGCAGCCAACTCGTAGCGAACACCGGGGAGCTGTTTTTT. Amino acid sequence: CASSQLVANTGELFF.

The sample holds a few counts of this clonotype. The CDR3 does not end in the conserved phenylalanine or tryptophan, so this is likely a read error. Because the CDR3's place on the DNA is in doubt, the DNA is left out and the CDR3 is given as listed by TCRdb. This rearrangement joins TRBV10-3 to TRBJ1-1; TRBD1, the table's D call, was not compared with the DNA. Germline CDR1 ENHRY, CDR2 SYGVKD. The CDR3 has 16 residues if both end residues are counted. The CDR3 sequence is CAISESFGRGQGTGEI.

Many counts were recorded for this clonotype. The rearrangement links TRBV28 to TRBJ2-5; 9 nucleotides match TRBD2. Trimming at V came to 9 bases and at J to 5 bases, leaving 16 bases not matched to a gene. The CDR3 totals 16 residues. Germline-derived CDR1 and CDR2 are MDHEN and SYDVKM. CDR3 residues: CASTAGGLAGRETQYF. The CDR3 nucleotides read TGTGCCAGTACGGCGGGAGGGCTAGCGGGGCGGGAGACCCAGTACTTC.

This clonotype was seen at least ten times. The chain joins TRBV28 to TRBJ2-1, with 12 bases fitting TRBD2. Germline-derived CDR1 and CDR2 are MDHEN and SYDVKM. The CDR3 spans 15 residues. V lost 6 bases to trimming and J lost 6 bases; unmatched junction nucleotides: 6. The CDR3 spells CASSRSSGRANEQFF. The CDR3 DNA reads as TGTGCCAGCAGCCGCTCTAGCGGGAGGGCCAATGAGCAGTTCTTC.

The chain recombines TRBV6-2 or TRBV6-3 with TRBJ2-5; 8 bases are a match to TRBD2. V lost 7 bases, J lost 5 bases, and 6 bases stayed unmatched. The CDR3 length is 13 residues. Germline assignment: CDR1 MNHEY and CDR2 SVGEGT. The CDR3 nucleotides read TGTGCCAGCACTAAAGCGGGAGTGGAGACCCAGTACTTC. Translated: CASTKAGVETQYF.

This clonotype was counted ten times or more. The chain joins TRBV12-3 or TRBV12-4 to TRBJ2-5, with 11 bases that match TRBD2. The length of the CDR3 is 16 residues. With V trimmed by 5 bases and J by 1 base, 6 bases remained unmatched. The CDR3 spells CASSETSGSPQETQYF. Written as DNA, the CDR3 is TGTGCCAGCAGTGAAACTAGCGGGAGCCCCCAAGAGACCCAGTACTTC.

The chain links TRBV12-5 to TRBJ2-1, with TRBD1 as a possible D gene (6 bases). The CDR3 contains 14 residues. Trimming removed 8 bases at V and 1 base at J, with 12 bases between. Per the germline V gene, CDR1 is LGHNT and CDR2 is FRNRAP. The CDR3 coding sequence is TGTGCTAGTAGGACGGACAGTTCCTACAATGAGCAGTTCTTC. Translation: CASRTDSSYNEQFF.

V usage is TRBV7-8 and J usage is TRBJ2-7; D remains ambiguous. Germline values: CDR1 SGHVS, CDR2 FQNEAQ. V dropped 2 bases and J dropped 5 bases, with 13 bases sitting between them. The length of the CDR3 is 14 residues. The DNA for the CDR3 is TGTGCCAGCAGCTTAACGTCGGAGCGAAACGAGCAGTACTTC. Its translation is CASSLTSERNEQYF.

CDR3 bases: TGTGCCAGCAGCGCCTGGCGGGACGACCAAGAGACCCAGTACTTC. Amino acids: CASSAWRDDQETQYF. This chain links TRBV9 with TRBJ2-5; D possibly corresponds to TRBD2 (6 bases). The V end lost 3 bases, the J end lost 0 bases, and 12 bases lay between the germline ends. The CDR3 totals 15 residues. CDR1 SGDLS and CDR2 YYNGEE come from the germline V gene.

This clonotype showed up just a few times. The V call is TRBV19, the J call TRBJ2-1, with D maybe TRBD1 (6 bases). V dropped 5 bases and J dropped 3 bases, with 20 bases sitting between them. The CDR3 spans 17 residues. CDR1 LNHDA and CDR2 SQIVND come from the germline V gene (reference sequence). CDR3 sequence (DNA): TGTGCCAGTAGTCATCAGGGGCGGCCAGTGGGCTACAATGAGCAGTTCTTC. Translated: CASSHQGRPVGYNEQFF.